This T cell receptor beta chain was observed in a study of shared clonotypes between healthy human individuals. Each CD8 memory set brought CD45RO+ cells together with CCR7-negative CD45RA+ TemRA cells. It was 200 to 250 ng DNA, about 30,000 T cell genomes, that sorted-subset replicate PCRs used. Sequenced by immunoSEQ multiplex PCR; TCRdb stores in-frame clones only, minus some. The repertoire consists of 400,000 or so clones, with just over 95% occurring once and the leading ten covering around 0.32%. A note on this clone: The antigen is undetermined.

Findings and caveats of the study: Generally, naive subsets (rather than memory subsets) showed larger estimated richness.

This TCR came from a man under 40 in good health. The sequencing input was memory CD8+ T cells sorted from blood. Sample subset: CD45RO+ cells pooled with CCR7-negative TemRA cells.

CDR3: CAISGTQSHEQYF. The CDR3 DNA reads as TGTGCCATCAGTGGGACTCAATCGCACGAGCAGTACTTC. This chain links TRBV10-3 with TRBJ2-7; TRBD2 is a possible D gene (5 bases). Trimming left V 4 bases short and J 5 bases short, with 12 bases between. Germline V gene data show CDR1 as ENHRY and CDR2 as SYGVKD. CDR3 length: 13 amino acids.